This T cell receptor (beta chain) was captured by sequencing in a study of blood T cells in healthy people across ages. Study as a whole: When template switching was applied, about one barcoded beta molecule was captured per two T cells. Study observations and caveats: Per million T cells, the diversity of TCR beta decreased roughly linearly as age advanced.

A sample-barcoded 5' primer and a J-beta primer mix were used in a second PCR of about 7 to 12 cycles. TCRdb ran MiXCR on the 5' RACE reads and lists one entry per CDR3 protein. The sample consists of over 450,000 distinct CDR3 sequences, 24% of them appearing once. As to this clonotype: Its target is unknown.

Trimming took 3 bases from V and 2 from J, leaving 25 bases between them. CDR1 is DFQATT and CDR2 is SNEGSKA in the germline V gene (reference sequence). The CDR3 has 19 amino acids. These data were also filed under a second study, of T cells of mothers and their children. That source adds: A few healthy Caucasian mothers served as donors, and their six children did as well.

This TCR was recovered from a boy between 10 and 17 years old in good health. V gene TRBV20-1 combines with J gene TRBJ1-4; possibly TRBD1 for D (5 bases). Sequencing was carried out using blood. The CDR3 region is CSASIPPGRAGGTNEKLFF. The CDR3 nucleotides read TGCAGTGCTAGCATACCCCCAGGCAGGGCCGGGGGGACTAATGAAAAACTGTTTTTT.